The table lists the clone carrying this T cell receptor (beta chain) with a few counts. The antigen remains unidentified. The data were taken from a study of blood T cells in healthy people across ages. This CDR3 spans 13 amino acids. V was pared by 10 bases and J by 0 bases, with 7 bases between. Isolation recovered at least 7 million PBMCs from every sample. Study findings and constraints: Long-lived donors exceeded aged donors in naive CD4+ cells and diversity. Samples with more naive T cells showed higher observed beta diversity.

The use of a sample-barcoded 5' primer and a J-beta primer mix characterized a second PCR of about 7 to 12 cycles. TCRdb re-analysed the 5' RACE reads in MiXCR, keeping a single row per CDR3 protein. In the table there are around 940,000 distinct CDR3 sequences, about 51% of which are singletons. V and J are TRBV12-3 or TRBV12-4 and TRBJ1-6; D remains unclear. Sequences were obtained from blood. This TCR came from an older woman in good health. CDR3 in amino acids: CATSTSYNSPLHF. The CDR3 coding sequence is TGTGCCACCTCAACCTCCTATAATTCACCCCTCCACTTT.